This T cell receptor beta chain came from a study of radiotherapy plus CTLA-4 blockade in lung cancer (dated by TCRdb to between 2017 and 2018). At the level of the whole study: Objective responses occurred in around 20% of enrolled patients, and around 29% achieved disease control. The investigation overall reported the following: Early dynamic changes in blood T cell clones, together with increased serum interferon-beta after radiation, were reported as the strongest predictors of response. After treatment with radiotherapy and ipilimumab, TCR clones that originated in tumors expanded in peripheral blood.

Measured from the cysteine to the phenylalanine, the CDR3 is 14 residues long. Only the CDR3 region is kept as DNA, spanning 42 bases read in frame from base 1. V drops 3 bases and J drops 1 base, leaving 9 bases in between. CDR1 and CDR2, looked up from the germline V gene (reference sequence), are LNHDA and SQIVND. About this clone itself: The specificity of this receptor is unknown. Per-base qualities were not stored, and no clone one base away is much larger.

The library was prepared using the immunoSEQ multiplex PCR assay. Here the immuneACCESS table is served through TCRdb, limited to in-frame sequences with V and J called. Missing clones are a known gap in these copies; in checked studies unresolved V genes cover under half, and the rest lacks a known reason. This sample has about 23,000 clones in its table, and around 71% of those were observed once. The ten largest account for about 3% of the sample. The study tested focal radiation therapy combined with CTLA-4 blockade (ipilimumab) in patients with chemo-refractory metastatic non-small-cell lung cancer.

The receptor was derived from a human donor with non-small cell lung cancer whose response to radiotherapy plus ipilimumab could not be evaluated. The sample here was peripheral blood, taken from a patient treated with radiotherapy plus ipilimumab. Recombination linked TRBV19 to TRBJ1-1; no D gene can be assigned with confidence. The CDR3 reads CASSMHSPNTEAFF. In nucleotide form, the sequence is TGTGCCAGTAGTATGCACAGCCCGAACACTGAAGCTTTCTTT.